This T cell receptor beta chain was captured in a study of blood T cells in healthy people across ages. Points from the study as a whole: With unsorted PBMCs, a conclusive comparison of naive versus antigen-experienced cells was not possible.

A second PCR of 7 to 11 cycles used a sample-barcoded 5' primer and a J-beta primer mix. The study obtained at least 2.5 million CDR3-containing paired-end reads from every sample. MiXCR, run by TCRdb on the 5' RACE reads, gives a single entry per CDR3 protein. In the table there are about 1.4 million distinct CDR3 sequences, 59% of which are singletons. With respect to this clonotype: Antigen specificity is unknown.

Between the trimmed V and J ends, which lost 5 bases and 5 bases, there was a span of 24 bases. The CDR3 has 17 residues. Germline loops: CDR1 SEHNR, CDR2 FQNEAQ (reference sequence). The clonotype originates from a man aged 18 to 29 in good health. This rearrangement joins TRBV7-9 to TRBJ2-5; no clear D gene. The specimen sequenced was blood. Here the CDR3 reads CASSPPVALDRLETQYF. For the CDR3, the DNA is TGTGCCAGCAGCCCCCCAGTGGCCCTAGATAGGTTGGAGACCCAGTACTTC.